This is a list of T cell receptor beta chains from one sample in a study of cytomegalovirus exposure and HLA in healthy donors. Clones were sequenced by immunoSEQ multiplex PCR, and TCRdb holds only the in-frame ones, with some missing. Altogether about 130,000 clones are present, about 80% being singletons, with the ten largest covering approximately 2.8%. The sample consisted of PBMCs. These receptors all come from a boy aged 2 to 10 in good health and CMV-seronegative. CDR3s include the opening cysteine and the closing phenylalanine or tryptophan.

TRBJ1-2	TRBV7-9	15	CASSPSNGLGYGYTF
TRBJ1-2	TRBV15	15	CATSRDLEGNYGYTF
TRBJ2-1	TRBV6-4	13	CASSGDTYNEQFF
TRBJ2-3	TRBV9	14	CASSGGVRTDTQYF
TRBJ2-1	TRBV9	15	CASSPSGTPGGEQFF
TRBJ2-3	TRBV9	16	CASSSHLGLETDTQYF
TRBJ2-7	TRBV7-2	16	CASSLVADVVSYEQYF
TRBJ2-2	TRBV6-5	14	CASSYKGGTGELFF
TRBJ1-1	TRBV29-1	14	CSAGGGSSNTEAFF
TRBJ2-1	TRBV6-1	15	CASSDTSGGVDEQFF
TRBJ2-7	TRBV27	12	CASSSTESEQYF
TRBJ2-3	TRBV5-1	19	CASSPRTGGLAVLTDTQYF
TRBJ1-5	TRBV2	15	CASEPGQGAGQPQHF
TRBJ1-1	TRBV5-1	11	CASTRRGEAFF
TRBJ2-2	TRBV7-9	12	CSPRTGTGELFF
TRBJ2-1	TRBV6-1	13	CASNRQDYNEQFF
TRBJ2-5	TRBV9	16	CASSVAAGASQETQYF
TRBJ2-1	TRBV6-6	15	CASDIEWAEYNEQFF
TRBJ2-7	TRBV6-1	15	CASSGGGGEAYEQYF
TRBJ1-4	TRBV9	15	CASSVEPGGIEKLFF
TRBJ1-1	TRBV6-1	13	CASSEALPTEAFF
TRBJ2-2	TRBV7-6	16	CASSPTRPTGGGELFF
TRBJ1-2	TRBV6-1	13	CASLGTEKYGYTF
TRBJ2-3	TRBV5-4	17	CASRQESGLGGADTQYF
TRBJ2-1	TRBV7-9	16	CASSLTSGRAYNEQFF
TRBJ2-7	TRBV7-2	15	CASSFAVELSYEQYF
TRBJ2-1	TRBV7-3	15	CASSLKGGSTNEQFF
TRBJ1-5	TRBV11-3	14	CASSPDRGHQPQHF
TRBJ2-2	TRBV6-1	15	CASSEWGSGGGELFF
TRBJ2-7	TRBV27	15	CASSLSPGTVYEQYF
.	TRBV7-9	15	CASSDSGTGSAEQYF
TRBJ2-7	TRBV5-1	17	CASSLDPPDSFTYEQYF
TRBJ2-7	TRBV6-5	14	CASSSRGGPSEQYF
TRBJ2-3	TRBV5-4	15	CASSPDRGPTDTQYF
TRBJ1-4	TRBV6-5	14	CASTTPGGNEKLFF
TRBJ2-7	TRBV5-1	15	CASSPGGGNTYEQYF
TRBJ1-5	TRBV7-8	16	CASSSPPGQYNQPQHF
TRBJ1-2	TRBV5-6	17	CASSFYRRSSSFYGYTF
TRBJ2-1	TRBV6-5	14	CASTREGRYNEQFF
TRBJ2-7	TRBV19	15	CASSMIGTGGHEQYF
TRBJ2-5	TRBV5-1	12	CASSQAQETQYF
TRBJ2-7	TRBV11-3	16	CASSLERGRGDYEQYF
TRBJ1-1	TRBV9	14	CASSGDRLNTEAFF
TRBJ1-1	TRBV4-2	16	CASSPPTGEYDTEAFF
TRBJ1-4	TRBV19	14	CASSTDRGHPGLFF
TRBJ2-6	TRBV10-3	16	CAISETGDTGANVLTF